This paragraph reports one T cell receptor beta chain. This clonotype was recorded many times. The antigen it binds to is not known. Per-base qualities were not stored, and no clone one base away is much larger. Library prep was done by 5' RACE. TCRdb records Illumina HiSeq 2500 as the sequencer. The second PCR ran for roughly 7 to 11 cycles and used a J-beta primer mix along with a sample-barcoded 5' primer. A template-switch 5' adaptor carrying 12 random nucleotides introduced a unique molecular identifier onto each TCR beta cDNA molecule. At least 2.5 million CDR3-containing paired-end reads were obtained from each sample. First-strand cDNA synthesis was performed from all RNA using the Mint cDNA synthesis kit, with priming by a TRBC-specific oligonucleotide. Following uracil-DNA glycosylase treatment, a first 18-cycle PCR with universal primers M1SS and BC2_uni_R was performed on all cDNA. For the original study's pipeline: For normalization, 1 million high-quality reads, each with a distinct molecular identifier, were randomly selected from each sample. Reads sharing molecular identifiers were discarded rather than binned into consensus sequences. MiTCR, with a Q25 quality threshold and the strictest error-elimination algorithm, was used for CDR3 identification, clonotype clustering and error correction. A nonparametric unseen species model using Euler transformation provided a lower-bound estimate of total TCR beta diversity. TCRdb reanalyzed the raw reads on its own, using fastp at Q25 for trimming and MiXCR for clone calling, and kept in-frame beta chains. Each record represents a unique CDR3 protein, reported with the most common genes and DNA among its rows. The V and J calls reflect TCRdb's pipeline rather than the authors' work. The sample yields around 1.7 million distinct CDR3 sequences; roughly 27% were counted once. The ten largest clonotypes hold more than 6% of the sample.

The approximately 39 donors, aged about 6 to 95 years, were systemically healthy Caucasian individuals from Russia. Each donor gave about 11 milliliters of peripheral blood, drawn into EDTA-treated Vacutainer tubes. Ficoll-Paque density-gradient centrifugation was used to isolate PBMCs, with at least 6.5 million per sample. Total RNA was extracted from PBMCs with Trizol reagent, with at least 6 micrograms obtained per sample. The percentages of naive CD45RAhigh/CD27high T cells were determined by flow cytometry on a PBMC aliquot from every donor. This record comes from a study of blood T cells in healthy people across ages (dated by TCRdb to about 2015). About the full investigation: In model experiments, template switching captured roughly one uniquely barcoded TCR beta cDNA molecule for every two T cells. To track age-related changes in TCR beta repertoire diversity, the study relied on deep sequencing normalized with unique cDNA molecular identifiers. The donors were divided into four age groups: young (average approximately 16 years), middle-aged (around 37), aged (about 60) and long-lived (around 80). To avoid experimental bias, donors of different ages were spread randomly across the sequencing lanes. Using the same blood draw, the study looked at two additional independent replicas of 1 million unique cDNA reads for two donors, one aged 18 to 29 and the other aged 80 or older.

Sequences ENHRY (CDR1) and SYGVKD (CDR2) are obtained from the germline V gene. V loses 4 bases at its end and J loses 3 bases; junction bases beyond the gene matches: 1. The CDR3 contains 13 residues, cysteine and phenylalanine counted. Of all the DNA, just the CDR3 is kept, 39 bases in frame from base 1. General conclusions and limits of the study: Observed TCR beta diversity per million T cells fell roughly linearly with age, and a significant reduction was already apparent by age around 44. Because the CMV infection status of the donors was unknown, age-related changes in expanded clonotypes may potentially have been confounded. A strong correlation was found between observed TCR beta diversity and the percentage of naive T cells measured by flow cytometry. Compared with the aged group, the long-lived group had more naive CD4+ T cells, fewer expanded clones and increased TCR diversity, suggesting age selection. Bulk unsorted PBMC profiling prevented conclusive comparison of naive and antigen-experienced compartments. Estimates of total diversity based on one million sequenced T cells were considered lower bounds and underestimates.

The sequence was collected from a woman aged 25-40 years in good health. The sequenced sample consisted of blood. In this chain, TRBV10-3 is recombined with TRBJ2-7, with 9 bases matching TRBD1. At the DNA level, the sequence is TGTGCCATCAGTGGACAGGGGGACTACGAGCAGTACTTC. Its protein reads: CAISGQGDYEQYF.